Following are 4 T cell receptor beta chains from one sample sequenced in a study of T cell changes during pregnancy in multiple sclerosis (dated by TCRdb to the late 2010s). Receptor libraries were prepared by the immunoSEQ multiplex PCR assay. The table was pulled from immuneACCESS by TCRdb, which kept in-frame rearrangements only. Such tables lose some clones; where checked, under half of the loss comes from unresolved V genes, and the rest has no known cause. In this sample the table shows 30,000 to 40,000 clones, approximately 94% of which occur a single time. Of the sample, approximately 0.39% falls within the top ten clones. Sequenced here: CD4+ T cells from peripheral blood mononuclear cells, sampled in the second trimester of pregnancy. Receptors were obtained from a female donor with multiple sclerosis, enrolled in a pregnancy study.

J is TRBJ2-7 and V is TRBV5-1, with 10 nucleotides matching TRBD1. This CDR3 spans 13 amino acids. Germline CDR1 is SGHRS and CDR2 is YFSETQ. The V gene end was trimmed by 6 bases and the J gene end by 4 bases; junction bases not matched to a gene: 4. Here the CDR3 reads CASKRDRGYEQYF. In nucleotides, the CDR3 is TGCGCCAGCAAACGGGACAGGGGATACGAGCAGTACTTC.

This chain connects TRBV9 to TRBJ1-1; D is perhaps TRBD1 (5 bases). The germline V gene has CDR1 SGDLS and CDR2 YYNGEE. There are 14 residues in the CDR3. V lost 3 bases and J 1 base, leaving 10 bases between the germline ends. The CDR3 nucleotides read TGTGCCAGCAGCGCGCACCAGGGGAACACTGAAGCTTTCTTT. Protein sequence: CASSAHQGNTEAFF.

The gene calls are TRBV2 and TRBJ1-1; weak D call: TRBD1 (6 bases). The CDR3 extends over 16 amino acids. Trimming stripped 0 bases from V and 4 bases from J, with 15 bases between. The germline V gene has CDR1 SNHLY and CDR2 FYNNEI. CDR3 nucleotide sequence: TGTGCCAGCAGTGAAGCAGGGGGGGGGATGATCACTGAAGCTTTCTTT. Protein product: CASSEAGGGMITEAFF.

V usage is TRBV6-1 and J usage is TRBJ2-5, with 9 nucleotides matching TRBD2. Germline lookup yields CDR1 MNHNS and CDR2 SASEGT. J lost 1 base, V lost 5 bases, and 5 bases had no gene match. The CDR3 has 15 residues. CDR3 region: CASSSAGGSQETQYF. CDR3 in DNA: TGTGCCAGCAGTTCAGCGGGAGGTTCCCAAGAGACCCAGTACTTC.